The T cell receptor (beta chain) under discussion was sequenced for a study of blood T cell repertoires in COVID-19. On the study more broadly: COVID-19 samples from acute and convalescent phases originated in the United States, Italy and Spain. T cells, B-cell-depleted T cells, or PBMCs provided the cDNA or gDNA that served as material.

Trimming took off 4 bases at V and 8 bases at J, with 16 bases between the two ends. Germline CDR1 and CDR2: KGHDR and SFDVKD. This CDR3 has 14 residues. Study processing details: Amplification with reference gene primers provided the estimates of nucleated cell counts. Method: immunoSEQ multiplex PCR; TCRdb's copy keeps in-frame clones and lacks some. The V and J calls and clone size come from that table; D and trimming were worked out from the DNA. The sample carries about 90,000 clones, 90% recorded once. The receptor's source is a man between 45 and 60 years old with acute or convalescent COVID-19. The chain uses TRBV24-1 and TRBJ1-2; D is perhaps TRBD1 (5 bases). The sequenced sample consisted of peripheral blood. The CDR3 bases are TGTGCCACCAGTGACAAGGGGAGGAAGGAAGGCTACACCTTC. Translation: CATSDKGRKEGYTF.